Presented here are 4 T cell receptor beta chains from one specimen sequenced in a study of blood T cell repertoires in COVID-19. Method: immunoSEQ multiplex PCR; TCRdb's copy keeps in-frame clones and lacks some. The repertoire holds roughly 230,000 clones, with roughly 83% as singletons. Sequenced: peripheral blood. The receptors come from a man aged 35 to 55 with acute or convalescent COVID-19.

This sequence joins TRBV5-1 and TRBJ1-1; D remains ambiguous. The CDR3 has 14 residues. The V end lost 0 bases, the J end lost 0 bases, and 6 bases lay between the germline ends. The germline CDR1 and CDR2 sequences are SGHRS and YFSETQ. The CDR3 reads CASSLAVMNTEAFF. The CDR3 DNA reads TGCGCCAGCAGCTTGGCAGTTATGAACACTGAAGCTTTCTTT.

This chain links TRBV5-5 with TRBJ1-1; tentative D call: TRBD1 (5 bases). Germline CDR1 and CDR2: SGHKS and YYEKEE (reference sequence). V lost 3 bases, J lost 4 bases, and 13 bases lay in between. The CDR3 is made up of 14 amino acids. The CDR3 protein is CASSSQGLGTEAFF. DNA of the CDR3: TGTGCCAGCAGCTCCCAGGGCTTGGGCACTGAAGCTTTCTTT.

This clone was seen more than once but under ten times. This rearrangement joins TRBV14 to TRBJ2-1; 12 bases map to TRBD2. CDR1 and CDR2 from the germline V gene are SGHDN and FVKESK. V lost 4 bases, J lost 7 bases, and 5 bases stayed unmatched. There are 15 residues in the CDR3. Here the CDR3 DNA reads TGTGCCAGCAGCCCGACACTAGCGGGAGGTAATGAGCAGTTCTTC. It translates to CASSPTLAGGNEQFF.

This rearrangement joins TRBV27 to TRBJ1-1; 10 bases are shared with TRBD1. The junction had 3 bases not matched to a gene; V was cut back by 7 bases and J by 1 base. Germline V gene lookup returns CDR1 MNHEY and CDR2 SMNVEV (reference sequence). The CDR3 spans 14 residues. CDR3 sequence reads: CASTDRGTNTEAFF. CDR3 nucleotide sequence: TGTGCCAGCACGGACAGGGGGACGAACACTGAAGCTTTCTTT.